This TCR beta chain originates from a study of T cells in Graves' hyperthyroidism and ophthalmopathy. V was cut by 2 bases and J by 4 bases, with 13 bases left in between. CDR1 is SGDLS, CDR2 YYNGEE, per germline. The CDR3 loop spans 15 amino acids. This clonotype has just one count. Amplified TCR beta CDR3 regions came from RNA transcripts. The primer set for the first-round RT-PCR of the TCR CDR3 was HTBI. A single record per CDR3 protein comes from TCRdb applying MiXCR to the multiplex PCR reads. The sample has around 340,000 distinct CDR3 sequences; over 15% are singletons. This sequence originates from a man under 40 with Graves' hyperthyroidism. The chain joins TRBV9 to TRBJ2-1; weak D call: TRBD1 (7 bases). The sample comprised blood. The CDR3 region has the DNA TGTGCCAGCAGCGTGGAGGGGGCGCGGTACAATGAGCAGTTCTTC. It yields the protein CASSVEGARYNEQFF.